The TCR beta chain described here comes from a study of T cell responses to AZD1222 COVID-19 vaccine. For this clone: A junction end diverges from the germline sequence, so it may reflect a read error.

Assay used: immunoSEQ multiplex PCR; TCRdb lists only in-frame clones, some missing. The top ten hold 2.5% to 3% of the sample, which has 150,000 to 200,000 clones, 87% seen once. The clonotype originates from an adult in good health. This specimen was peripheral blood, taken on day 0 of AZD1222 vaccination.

CDR3 DNA sequence: TGTGCCAGCAGGGACCCGGGACTAGGAACCTTCTTC. Amino acid sequence: CASRDPGLGTFF. The genes are TRBV3-1 (or the pseudogene TRBV3-2) and TRBJ2-7, with 8 bases fitting TRBD2. The CDR3 spans 12 residues. Germline V gene sequence: CDR1 LGHDT, CDR2 YNNKEL (reference sequence).